The 20 T cell receptor beta chains listed next were all sequenced from one sample in a study of blood T cell repertoires in COVID-19. Produced via immunoSEQ multiplex PCR; TCRdb's table is partial and in-frame only. The table lists fewer than 400,000 clones, roughly nine tenths of them singletons. Specimen: peripheral blood. These receptors were taken from a woman aged 25 to 45 with COVID-19, enrolled during active disease.

The chain carries TRBV4-1 and TRBJ1-4; 7 bases map to TRBD1. Germline CDR1 is MGHRA and CDR2 is YSYEKL. This CDR3 contains 18 residues. With V trimmed by 0 bases and J by 4 bases, 11 bases remained unmatched. CDR3 nucleotides: TGCGCCAGCAGCCAAGAAGGGGGACAGCAGCAACTTAATGAAAAACTGTTTTTT. Translating it yields CASSQEGGQQQLNEKLFF.

V gene TRBV7-2 combines with J gene TRBJ2-2; no clear D gene. CDR3 size: 14 residues. V was cut by 1 base and J by 1 base, with 4 bases left in between. Germline V lookup: CDR1 SGHTA, CDR2 FQGNSA. CDR3 sequence reads: CASSLGRNTGELFF. For the CDR3, the DNA is TGTGCCAGCAGCTTAGGTCGGAACACCGGGGAGCTGTTTTTT.

The gene calls are TRBV28 and TRBJ2-5; possibly TRBD2 for D (5 bases). The CDR3 length is 13 residues. The V gene's germline CDR1 is MDHEN and CDR2 SYDVKM. Between the trimmed V and J ends, which lost 5 bases and 9 bases, there was a span of 16 bases. CDR3 amino acids: CASSDYKLGAQYF. The CDR3 region has the DNA TGTGCCAGCAGTGACTATAAGCTCGGGGCCCAGTACTTC.

This chain joins TRBV6-5 and TRBJ2-7, with D uncertain. The CDR3 sequence is 13 residues long. V was shortened by 4 bases and J by 5 bases, with 12 bases between the two germline ends. CDR1 and CDR2 from the germline V gene are MNHEY and SVGAGI. DNA for the CDR3: TGTGCCAGCAGTTCCAACCTGAAGCACGAGCAGTACGTC. Translation: CASSSNLKHEQYV.

J is TRBJ2-3 and V is TRBV18; D perhaps matches TRBD2 (6 bases). Germline V lookup: CDR1 KGHSH, CDR2 LQKENI. V lost 4 bases, J lost 2 bases, and 13 bases lay in between. The CDR3 has 15 amino acids. The CDR3 here is CASSQTGGPTDTQYF. The CDR3 DNA sequence: TGTGCCAGCTCACAAACCGGGGGACCCACAGATACGCAGTATTTT.

The chain carries TRBV6-5 and TRBJ2-3, with 12 positions matching TRBD2. Germline values: CDR1 MNHEY, CDR2 SVGAGI. V shed 8 bases and J 3 bases; nucleotides not matched to a gene: 3. The CDR3 covers 14 residues. Written as DNA, the CDR3 is TGTGCCAGCGGCGGGACTAGCGGGACAGATACGCAGTATTTT. Translating it yields CASGGTSGTDTQYF.

V is TRBV29-1 and J is TRBJ1-2; TRBD1 is a possible D gene (5 bases). This CDR3 region has 13 residues. Germline V gives CDR1 SQVTM, CDR2 ANQGSEA. The V end was cut by 4 bases, the J end by 6 bases, with 15 bases between. CDR3 amino acids: CSVVAGLKDGYTF. Here the CDR3 DNA reads TGCAGCGTTGTCGCGGGGCTCAAGGATGGCTACACCTTC. Full variable domain (outside the CDR3, taken from reference TRBV29-1 and TRBJ1-2): SAVISQKPSRDICQRGTSLTIQCQVDSQVTMMFWYRQQPGQSLTLIATANQGSEATYESGFVIDKFPISRPNLTFSTLTVSNMSPEDSSIYLCSVVAGLKDGYTFGSGTRLTVV.

The chain uses TRBV18 and TRBJ2-3; D gene unclear. The CDR3 extends over 16 amino acids. V lost 3 bases and J 4 bases, leaving 17 bases between the germline ends. CDR1 KGHSH and CDR2 LQKENI come from the germline V gene. The CDR3 spells CASSPRMWVASDTQYF. As DNA, the CDR3 is TGTGCCAGCTCACCCAGAATGTGGGTAGCCTCAGATACGCAGTATTTT. The full variable domain, in which reference TRBV18 and TRBJ2-3 provide the parts outside the CDR3, is NAGVMQNPRHLVRRRGQEARLRCSPMKGHSHVYWYRQLPEEGLKFMVYLQKENIIDESGMPKERFSAEFPKEGPSILRIQQVVRGDSAAYFCASSPRMWVASDTQYFGPGTRLTVL.

The gene calls are TRBV19 and TRBJ1-2; no clear D gene. The CDR3 loop spans 14 amino acids. V was clipped by 3 bases and J by 3 bases, with 11 bases between them. The germline V gene encodes CDR1 LNHDA and CDR2 SQIVND (reference sequence). The CDR3 reads CASSMAGQYYGYTF. The CDR3 DNA follows: TGTGCCAGTAGTATGGCGGGCCAGTACTATGGCTACACCTTC.

The gene calls are TRBV19 and TRBJ1-6; D might be TRBD1 (5 bases). Looked up from germline, CDR1 is LNHDA and CDR2 is SQIVND (reference sequence). Trimming left V 5 bases short and J 11 bases short, with 13 bases between. This CDR3 is built from 13 residues. CDR3 bases: TGTGCCAGTAGTGCAGGGCAAGGGACACCCCTCCACTTT. Its protein product is CASSAGQGTPLHF.

This sequence joins TRBV5-5 and TRBJ1-1; D not resolved. The CDR3 is made up of 19 amino acids. Trimming cost V 5 bases and J 2 bases, with 28 bases left between them. Germline V gives CDR1 SGHKS, CDR2 YYEKEE (reference sequence). CDR3 DNA sequence: TGTGCCAGCAGGGAACGCGTACTCCGGGGTCCTTCTATTAACACTGAAGCTTTCTTT. Protein product: CASRERVLRGPSINTEAFF.

The chain couples TRBV15 to TRBJ1-6; D gene uncertain. Looked up from germline, CDR1 is LNHNV and CDR2 is YYDKDF (reference sequence). This CDR3 is 15 amino acids long. With 2 bases removed from V and 10 bases from J, the gap between germline ends came to 15 bases. The CDR3 bases are TGTGCCACCAGCAGATCGACCATTACGGGGTCACCCCTCCACTTT. Residues: CATSRSTITGSPLHF.

This clone came up a few times. CDR3 residues: CASSSGTGLGPQHF. The CDR3 DNA sequence: TGTGCCAGCAGCTCCGGGACAGGGTTGGGACCCCAGCATTTT. The gene calls are TRBV6-5 and TRBJ1-5; 9 bases map to TRBD1. This CDR3 comprises 14 residues. Germline-derived CDR1 and CDR2 are MNHEY and SVGAGI. After removal of 6 bases from V and 10 bases from J, the junction contained 10 bases not matched to a gene.

The chain uses TRBV5-4 and TRBJ2-3; 10 bases are a match to TRBD2. Germline V gene sequence: CDR1 SGHNT, CDR2 YYREEE (reference sequence). CDR3 length: 15 residues. J lost 6 bases, V lost 5 bases, and 9 bases had no gene match. The CDR3 DNA reads as TGTGCCAGCAGTAGTAAGCGGGGGGGCCTTGATACGCAGTATTTT. Its translation: CASSSKRGGLDTQYF.

V and J are TRBV6-6 and TRBJ1-1, with TRBD1 matching 7 bases. The CDR3 spans 19 residues. CDR1 MNHNY and CDR2 SVGAGI come from the germline V gene (reference sequence). J lost 4 bases, V lost 5 bases, and 22 bases had no gene match. The CDR3 DNA follows: TGTGCCAGCAGTCCCCTTATCAGGGGGAGCACAGGGTCGGCCACTGAAGCTTTCTTT. Translating it yields CASSPLIRGSTGSATEAFF.

V gene TRBV27 combines with J gene TRBJ2-6; 9 nucleotides line up with TRBD1. The V segment lost 6 bases and the J segment 4 bases; nucleotides outside the gene matches: 10. The length of the CDR3 is 17 residues. Germline values: CDR1 MNHEY, CDR2 SMNVEV (reference sequence). The CDR3, as DNA: TGTGCCAGCAGATTGACAGGGGGTTTGGGAGGGGCCAACGTCCTGACTTTC. Its protein product is CASRLTGGLGGANVLTF.

The chain is built from TRBV19 and TRBJ1-1; weak D call: TRBD1 (5 bases). This CDR3 has 15 amino acids. Trimming shortened V by 4 bases and J by 0 bases, and 12 bases separated the two germline ends. The germline V gene encodes CDR1 LNHDA and CDR2 SQIVND (reference sequence). In DNA, the CDR3 is TGTGCCAGTAGTAAGGACGACAGCATGAACACTGAAGCTTTCTTT. Translation: CASSKDDSMNTEAFF.

The V call is TRBV28, the J call TRBJ1-5, with D possibly matching TRBD1 (6 bases). The CDR3 runs to 16 residues. V lost 6 bases, J lost 3 bases, and 18 bases lay in between. In germline, CDR1 is MDHEN, CDR2 SYDVKM. The CDR3, as DNA: TGTGCCAGCAGCTCTCCGGACAGCGTTTACAATCAGCCCCAGCATTTT. It is translated as CASSSPDSVYNQPQHF.

V is TRBV12-3 or TRBV12-4 and J is TRBJ1-2; 7 bases map to TRBD1. The CDR3 has 13 amino acids. With 3 bases clipped from V and 7 bases from J, the junction kept 5 bases outside the gene matches. The CDR3 region is CASSFDRVGGYTF. CDR3 bases: TGTGCCAGCAGTTTCGACAGGGTAGGTGGCTACACCTTC.

In its sample, this clone was seen a few times. V and J are TRBV28 and TRBJ2-7; 9 positions match TRBD2. This CDR3 contains 13 residues. Germline-derived CDR1 and CDR2 are MDHEN and SYDVKM. V lost 4 bases and J lost 6; bases outside the gene matches: 4. CDR3 DNA sequence: TGTGCCAGCAGTTCTAGCGGGACCATCGAGCAGTACTTC. Residues: CASSSSGTIEQYF.